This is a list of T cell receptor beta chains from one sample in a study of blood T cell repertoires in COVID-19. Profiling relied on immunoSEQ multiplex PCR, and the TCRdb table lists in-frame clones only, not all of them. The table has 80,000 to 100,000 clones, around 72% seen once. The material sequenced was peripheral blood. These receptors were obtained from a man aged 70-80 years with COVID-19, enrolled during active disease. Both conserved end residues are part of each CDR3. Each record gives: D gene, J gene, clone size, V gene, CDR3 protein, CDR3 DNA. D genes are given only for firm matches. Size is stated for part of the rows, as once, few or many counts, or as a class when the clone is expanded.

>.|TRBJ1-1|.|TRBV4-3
CASSQSSPTEAFF
TGCGCCAGCAGCCAAAGTAGTCCCACTGAAGCTTTCTTT
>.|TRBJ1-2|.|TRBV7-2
CASSTDRNYGYTF
TGTGCCAGCAGCACAGACAGGAACTATGGCTACACCTTC
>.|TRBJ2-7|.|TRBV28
CASSLMRAYEQYF
TGTGCCAGCAGTTTGATGAGGGCATACGAGCAGTACTTC
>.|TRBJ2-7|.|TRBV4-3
CASSQDRAGSYEQYF
TGCGCCAGCAGCCAAGACAGGGCAGGCTCCTACGAGCAGTACTTC
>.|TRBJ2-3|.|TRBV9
CASSVNLGRYPSTDTQYF
TGTGCCAGCAGCGTAAATCTTGGGAGGTACCCTAGCACAGATACGCAGTATTTT
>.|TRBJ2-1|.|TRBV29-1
CSVDVRPNEQFF
TGCAGCGTTGACGTCAGGCCAAATGAGCAGTTCTTC
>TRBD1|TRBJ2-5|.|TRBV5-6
CASSSGTEETQYF
TGTGCCAGCAGCTCCGGGACAGAAGAGACCCAGTACTTC
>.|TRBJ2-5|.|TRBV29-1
CSVGGAEGETQYF
TGCAGCGTGGGCGGGGCCGAAGGAGAGACCCAGTACTTC
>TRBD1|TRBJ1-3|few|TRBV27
CASSPHTRTGFGNTIYF
TGTGCCAGCAGTCCCCACACTCGGACAGGGTTTGGAAACACCATATATTTT
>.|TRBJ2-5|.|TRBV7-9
CASQPQVETQYF
TGTGCCAGCCAACCCCAGGTGGAGACCCAGTACTTC